Each of the 11 T cell receptor beta chains below was sequenced from the same sample in a study of CD8+ T cells in alopecia areata. Noted treatment: oral pan-JAK inhibitor, 5-10 mg twice daily. cDNA prepared by RNA extraction and subsequent reverse transcription served as the template for sequencing. Assay used: immunoSEQ multiplex PCR; TCRdb lists only in-frame clones, some missing. The sample contains about 250,000 clones, about three fifths of which appear only once. The specimen was CD4+ T cells sorted from blood, collected around week 53, from a patient treated with tofacitinib. These receptors were taken from a human donor with alopecia areata.

The rearrangement uses TRBV1 and TRBJ2-6; TRBD2, the table's D call, was not compared with the DNA. TRBV1 represents a pseudogene. CDR3 length: 15 amino acids. The CDR3 DNA follows: TGCACCAGCAGCCACGGTAGCCCCGGGGCCAACGTCCTGACTTTC. It codes for CTSSHGSPGANVLTF.

This clone was seen a few times. The chain combines TRBV7-2 with TRBJ2-7; the D is unclear. Germline V CDR1 and CDR2: SGHTA, FQGNSA. This CDR3 has 16 residues. Trimming took off 0 bases at V and 0 bases at J, with 12 bases between the two ends. The CDR3 reads CASSLARGSNSYEQYF. CDR3 in DNA: TGTGCCAGCAGCTTAGCGAGAGGATCCAACTCCTACGAGCAGTACTTC. Together with reference TRBV7-2 and TRBJ2-7, the CDR3 gives the full variable domain: GAGVSQSPSNKVTEKGKDVELRCDPISGHTALYWYRQSLGQGLEFLIYFQGNSAPDKSGLPSDRFSAERTGGSVSTLTIQRTQQEDSAVYLCASSLARGSNSYEQYFGPGTRLTVT.

The chain joins TRBV5-4 to TRBJ2-1; TRBD1 matches at 8 bases. The length of the CDR3 is 15 residues. V lost 0 bases to trimming and J lost 4 bases; unmatched junction nucleotides: 3. Germline values: CDR1 SGHNT, CDR2 YYREEE (reference sequence). CDR3 in DNA: TGTGCCAGCAGCTTGGGGAGACAGGGGTACAATGAGCAGTTCTTC. Encoded protein: CASSLGRQGYNEQFF.

The table lists this clone with a count of one. This CDR3 reads CASSLEGGNQPQHF. DNA of the CDR3: TGTGCCAGCAGCTTGGAAGGAGGCAATCAGCCCCAGCATTTT. V usage is TRBV5-4 and J usage is TRBJ1-5, with no clear D. Trimming left V 0 bases short and J 2 bases short, with 6 bases between. CDR1 and CDR2 from the germline V gene are SGHNT and YYREEE (reference sequence). This CDR3 has 14 amino acids.

J is TRBJ2-3 and V is TRBV14; 12 bases match TRBD2. This CDR3 contains 15 residues. From germline, CDR1 is SGHDN and CDR2 FVKESK. V was clipped by 4 bases and J by 6 bases; unmatched bases: 5. CDR3 sequence reads: CASSRRLAGADTQYF. CDR3 nucleotide sequence: TGTGCCAGCAGCCGCCGACTAGCGGGGGCGGATACGCAGTATTTT.

The sample holds many counts of this clone. The V call is TRBV7-3, the J call TRBJ2-1, with D hard to call. The CDR3 is 14 amino acids. The V and J ends lost 1 base and 9 bases respectively, with 13 bases between them. Per germline, CDR1 SGHTA and CDR2 FQGTGA. CDR3 coding DNA: TGTGCCAGCAGCTTAAGTGATTTTCCTAGTGAGCAGTTCTTC. Its protein product is CASSLSDFPSEQFF.

The chain joins TRBV7-3 to TRBJ2-3; D may be TRBD1 or TRBD2 (5 bases each). V was trimmed by 5 bases and J by 4 bases, leaving 16 bases between them. Germline V CDR1 and CDR2: SGHTA, FQGTGA. The CDR3 is 15 residues long. DNA for the CDR3: TGTGCCAGCAGCCTGGGGACGAGTCCCCCAGATACGCAGTATTTT. Protein sequence: CASSLGTSPPDTQYF.

This clone appeared a few times. The chain combines TRBV7-8 with TRBJ2-5; tentative D call: TRBD2 (5 bases). The V end lost 4 bases, the J end lost 5 bases, and 14 bases lay between the germline ends. Looked up from germline, CDR1 is SGHVS and CDR2 is FQNEAQ. This CDR3 is built from 14 residues. The CDR3 sequence: CASSSGSLLETQYF. The CDR3 DNA reads TGTGCCAGCAGCTCGGGGTCCCTGTTGGAGACCCAGTACTTC.

On this clone itself: This sample also contains other DNA sequences that code for the same CDR3. V usage is TRBV2 and J usage is TRBJ2-3, with 7 bases lining up with TRBD1. CDR3 length: 13 amino acids. V shed 6 bases and J 3 bases; nucleotides not matched to a gene: 3. Germline V gene lookup returns CDR1 SNHLY and CDR2 FYNNEI. The CDR3 protein is CASRGRGTDTQYF. The CDR3 nucleotides are TGTGCCAGCAGGGGCAGGGGGACAGATACGCAGTATTTT.

V usage is TRBV4-1 and J usage is TRBJ2-7; TRBD1 matches at 7 bases. Germline V gene data show CDR1 as MGHRA and CDR2 as YSYEKL. The CDR3 consists of 19 residues. The trim removed 0 bases at V and 7 bases at J, leaving 21 bases unmatched. The CDR3 loop is CASSQEAGTALMIALEQYF. The CDR3 coding sequence is TGCGCCAGCAGCCAAGAGGCCGGGACAGCTTTGATGATTGCCCTGGAGCAGTACTTC.

Regarding this clone: The sample contains more than one DNA sequence encoding this CDR3. The CDR3 DNA follows: TGTGCCTGGAGTCGGGGCGGCTACACCTTC. It is translated as CAWSRGGYTF. This chain uses TRBV30 with TRBJ1-2; TRBD1 might be the D (5 bases). The CDR3 contains 10 residues. The germline CDR1 and CDR2 sequences are GTSNPN and SVGIG (reference sequence). V gave up 2 bases and J gave up 8 bases, with 6 bases separating them.